Here is one T cell receptor beta chain with its context. The specificity of this receptor is unknown. No base-level quality is on record; no much larger clone is a single base apart. This specimen comes from a study of low-dose radiotherapy and immunotherapy resistance in tumors (dated by TCRdb to between 2021 and 2024). For the study in its entirety: Cohort 1 received 0.5 Gy per fraction every 2 weeks, with a prescribed total PTV dose of 6.5 Gy. Eight patients were included in the translational analysis, namely three from the first dose cohort plus the first five from the second dose cohort. Patients were given nivolumab as a 240 mg flat dose every two weeks and ipilimumab at 1 mg/kg every six weeks, with both drugs delivered intravenously. In Cohort 2, 1 Gy per fraction was delivered every two weeks, for a total of 13 Gy over 26 weeks. Cyclophosphamide 200 mg/m2 was given intravenously every two weeks, one day before each radiation and immunotherapy administration. Randomization of trial participants into treatment groups was not performed. Starting on cycle 1 day 1, patients took 300 mg of aspirin by mouth once daily for four cycles. First-strand cDNA was synthesized using Superscript III and a set of TRAV- and TRBV-specific primers, so that both TCRalpha and TCRbeta chains were covered.

The run used an Illumina HiSeq 2500. A roughly 19-cycle PCR with Phusion amplified the TCRs, pairing a constant-region primer with the adapter that was attached to the V primers. The isolated mRNA was amplified using the MessageAmp II aRNA Amplification Kit, with in vitro transcription performed for roughly 15 hours at 37 degrees C. The Dynabeads mRNA DIRECT Purification Kit was used to isolate the mRNA for TCR sequencing. Indexed Illumina adapters were added in a second Phusion PCR of approximately 25 cycles, after which AMPure XP beads were used to purify the products. Turning to the authors' computational methods: Custom Perl scripts were used to pool TCR sequences that encoded the same protein, to remove out-of-frame sequences, and to calculate the abundance of each clonotype. Any TCR sequence backed by just one read was left out of the analysis. Shannon entropy, Gini index, clonality, richness, and the frequency of TCRs shared between repertoires were included as repertoire metrics. TCRdb trimmed public reads at Q25 via fastp, called clones via MiXCR and kept in-frame beta chains. CDR3 protein sequences are deduplicated, and each keeps its most common genes and DNA. The V and J calls and clone size are TCRdb's, not the authors'. The sample table lists roughly 50,000 distinct CDR3 sequences, around a third of them with a count of one. The ten most abundant clones make up 8% to 9% of the sample.

The CDR3 runs 17 amino acids, cysteine and phenylalanine included. Of the read, only the CDR3 DNA is kept; its 51 bases are in frame from base 1. Reading the germline V gene (reference sequence) gives CDR1 DFQATT and CDR2 SNEGSKA. V is reduced by 7 bases and J by 0 bases, leaving a spacing of 21 bases between them. Per the publication, the time point label means: after trial treatment. The treatment or condition label, read with the paper, signifies: LDRT plus nivolumab, ipilimumab, low-dose cyclophosphamide and aspirin (RACIN trial). The donors took part in RACIN, a single-arm, phase I, dose-escalation trial that combined nivolumab, ipilimumab, aspirin, low-dose cyclophosphamide and low-dose radiotherapy. Patients with advanced, TIL-negative solid tumors were considered eligible.

The V and J segments used are TRBV20-1 and TRBJ1-4, and perhaps TRBD1 as D gene, on 5 matching bases. The sample was PBMCs, taken after low-dose radiotherapy plus immunotherapy. This receptor was obtained from a male donor with rectosigmoid adenocarcinoma. The CDR3 loop reads CSVTAPQEYATNEKLFF. In nucleotide form, the sequence is TGCAGTGTAACGGCTCCACAGGAATATGCAACTAATGAAAAACTGTTTTTT.